The 9 T cell receptor beta chains below all came from one sample that was sequenced in a study of blood T cell repertoires in COVID-19. Profiling relied on immunoSEQ multiplex PCR, and the TCRdb table lists in-frame clones only, not all of them. Of roughly 36,000 clones in the sample, 90% to 95% were seen once. Material: peripheral blood. These receptors originate from a man aged 60 to 75 with active or convalescent COVID-19.

The J gene is TRBJ2-7, the V gene TRBV2, with 7 bases fitting TRBD1. The CDR3 loop spans 14 amino acids. V shed 5 bases and J 4 bases; nucleotides not matched to a gene: 8. Germline loops: CDR1 SNHLY, CDR2 FYNNEI. The CDR3 is CASSPGTELYEQYF. DNA of the CDR3: TGTGCCAGCAGTCCCGGGACAGAGTTGTACGAGCAGTACTTC.

This clone was seen once. The rearrangement links TRBV6-1 to TRBJ2-7; possibly TRBD1 for D (5 bases). V lost 2 bases and J 2 bases, leaving 16 bases between the germline ends. Germline V lookup: CDR1 MNHNS, CDR2 SASEGT. The CDR3 has 16 amino acids. The CDR3 DNA follows: TGTGCCAGCAGTGAAACCATGGGTGACAGTACCTACGAGCAGTACTTC. Protein sequence: CASSETMGDSTYEQYF.

The chain uses TRBV7-2 and TRBJ1-5; TRBD1 agrees at 11 bases. The CDR3 covers 17 residues. The germline CDR1 and CDR2 sequences are SGHTA and FQGNSA. The J segment lost 0 bases and the V segment lost 5 bases, leaving 6 bases of the junction unmatched. This CDR3 reads CASSRTGGGYSNQPQHF. Written as DNA, the CDR3 is TGTGCCAGCAGCAGGACAGGGGGCGGATATAGCAATCAGCCCCAGCATTTT.

The chain combines TRBV7-9 with TRBJ1-1; the D gene is possibly TRBD1 (6 bases). This CDR3 comprises 14 residues. V was trimmed by 1 base and J by 5 bases, leaving 11 bases between them. In germline, CDR1 is SEHNR, CDR2 FQNEAQ (reference sequence). CDR3 bases: TGTGCCAGCAGCTTAGTTCGGCAGGGGACTGAAGCTTTCTTT. Translation gives CASSLVRQGTEAFF.

This chain joins TRBV19 and TRBJ1-1; TRBD1 matches 8 bases. CDR1 is LNHDA and CDR2 is SQIVND in the germline V gene (reference sequence). The length of the CDR3 is 16 residues. Unmatched junction bases numbered 9, after V lost 5 bases and J lost 1 base. The CDR3 here is CASSPRRDRWNTEAFF. As DNA, the CDR3 is TGTGCCAGTAGTCCTAGGAGGGACAGGTGGAACACTGAAGCTTTCTTT.

The chain recombines TRBV2 with TRBJ1-2; a weak D match, TRBD1 (5 bases). V shed 8 bases and J shed 4 bases, with 11 bases lying between them. Germline values: CDR1 SNHLY, CDR2 FYNNEI. The CDR3 length is 12 residues. The CDR3 loop is CASDVGGYGYTF. The DNA of the CDR3 is TGTGCCAGCGACGTCGGGGGCTATGGCTACACCTTC.

V gene TRBV19 combines with J gene TRBJ2-1; maybe TRBD1 (6 bases). CDR3 length: 17 amino acids. Trimming shortened V by 0 bases and J by 2 bases, and 14 bases separated the two germline ends. Germline-derived CDR1 and CDR2 are LNHDA and SQIVND (reference sequence). The CDR3 nucleotides read TGTGCCAGTAGTATAGATGGGCCAGGGGTGACCTACAATGAGCAGTTCTTC. This codes for CASSIDGPGVTYNEQFF.

The rearrangement uses TRBV3-1 (or the pseudogene TRBV3-2) and TRBJ1-2; TRBD1 matches at 9 bases. Trimming removed 2 bases from V and 7 bases from J; junction bases left unmatched: 2. The germline V gene encodes CDR1 LGHDT and CDR2 YNNKEL (reference sequence). The CDR3 consists of 13 residues. CDR3 nucleotide sequence: TGTGCCAGCAGCCAAACAGGGGGCGGTGGCTACACCTTC. It specifies CASSQTGGGGYTF.

The chain employs TRBV12-5 and TRBJ1-5; a possible D gene is TRBD1 (5 bases). Germline V gene sequence: CDR1 LGHNT, CDR2 FRNRAP. The CDR3 extends over 16 amino acids. Between the trimmed V and J ends, which lost 1 base and 5 bases, there was a span of 15 bases. CDR3 sequence: CASGLDRRGGDQPQHF. The DNA for the CDR3 is TGTGCTAGTGGTTTGGACCGGCGCGGGGGTGATCAGCCCCAGCATTTT.